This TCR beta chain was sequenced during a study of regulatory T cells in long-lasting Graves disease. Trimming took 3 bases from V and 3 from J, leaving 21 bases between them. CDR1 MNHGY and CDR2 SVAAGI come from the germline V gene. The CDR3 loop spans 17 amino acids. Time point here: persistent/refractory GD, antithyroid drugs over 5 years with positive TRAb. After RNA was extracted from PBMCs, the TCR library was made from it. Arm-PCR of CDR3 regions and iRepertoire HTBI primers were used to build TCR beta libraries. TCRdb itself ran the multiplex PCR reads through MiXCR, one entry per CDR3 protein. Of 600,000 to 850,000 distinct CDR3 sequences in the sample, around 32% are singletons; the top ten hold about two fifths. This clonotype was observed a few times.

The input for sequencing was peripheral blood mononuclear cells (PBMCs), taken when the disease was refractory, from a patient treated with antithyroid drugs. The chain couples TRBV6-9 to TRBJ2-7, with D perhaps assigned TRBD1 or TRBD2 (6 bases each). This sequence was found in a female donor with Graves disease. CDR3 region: CASSYSPGVGGFYEQYF. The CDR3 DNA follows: TGTGCCAGCAGTTACTCACCCGGAGTAGGGGGGTTCTACGAGCAGTACTTC.